One and the same sample provided the 27 T cell receptor delta chains below, sequenced in a study of γδ T cells in repeated Plasmodium falciparum infection. TCRdb called clones anew from the multiplex PCR reads with CATT. The table has 53,000 or so delta-chain clones, about 1.9% seen once; the top ten hold 24%. Flow sorting of PBMC yielded separate Vgamma9/Vdelta2+ and Vdelta2-negative gammadelta T cell populations for bulk repertoire analysis. The sequencing sample was made of gamma-delta T cells from blood. These receptors came from a pool of human donors (malaria-infected and uninfected, not separated).

This clone was recorded a few times. It differs at one base from a far larger clone, so likely a read error. The identical CDR3 is also encoded by other nucleotide sequences in the sample. No J gene was called, and the V gene is TRDV3; the D segment call TRDD3 is taken from the table without a DNA check. From germline, CDR1 is TVYSNPD and CDR2 GDNSRS (reference sequence). This CDR3 spans 21 amino acids. The CDR3 DNA sequence: TGTGCCTTTTGCCGGGCCTTCAAGTCGATGAGGGACAACTCGTACACCGATAAACTCATATTT. It is translated as CAFCRAFKSMRDNSYTDKLIF.

In regard to this clone: The mismatch at residue 8 between this DNA's translation and the TCRdb protein of a much larger clone likely reflects a read error; the protein shown is translated from the DNA. The chain recombines TRAV38-2/DV8 with TRDJ1; D remains unclear. Here the J gene was assigned by germline matching of the DNA, as TCRdb has none. Per the germline V gene, CDR1 is TSESDYY and CDR2 is QEAYKQQN. The germline V and J ends were trimmed by 1 base and 8 bases, with 15 bases remaining between them. The CDR3 is 14 residues long. The CDR3 spells CAYRSPYPRTKLIF. CDR3 nucleotide sequence: TGTGCTTATAGGAGCCCGTATCCCAGGACGAAACTCATCTTT.

In this sample, this clone turned up many times. With a far larger clone one base away, a read error is the likely cause. The chain carries TRDV1 and TRDJ2; 9 bases map to TRDD3. V lost 6 bases and J lost 1; bases outside the gene matches: 27. This CDR3 has 23 residues. The germline gives CDR1 TSWWSYY, CDR2 QGS. CDR3: CALGKRLGLPHRGIPVLTAQLFF. The CDR3 nucleotides are TGTGCTCTTGGAAAAAGATTAGGCCTACCGCACCGGGGGATACCGGTTTTGACAGCACAACTCTTCTTT.

This clone occurred a few times. The protein in TCRdb stems from a much larger clone and differs at residue 7 from this DNA's translation, likely a read error; here the protein is translated from the DNA. The CDR3 loop reads CALGLGSGDGLIF. CDR3 bases: TGTGCTCTTGGGCTTGGCAGTGGGGATGGACTCATCTTT. The V and J genes are TRDV1 and TRDJ1; tentatively, D is TRDD3 (6 bases). The J gene comes from matching the DNA to germline here; TCRdb lacks it. The germline CDR1 and CDR2 sequences are TSWWSYY and QGS. The ends were cut back, 5 bases at V and 10 bases at J, with 17 bases in the middle. There are 13 residues in the CDR3.

Note on this clone: This DNA's translation and the protein TCRdb lists, from a much larger clone, do not match at residue 17, likely due to a read error; the protein shown is translated from the DNA. The genes are TRDV1 and TRDJ1; 7 bases fit TRDD3. In the absence of a J gene in TCRdb, the DNA was matched to germline to assign it here. This CDR3 contains 22 residues. The germline V gene has CDR1 TSWWSYY and CDR2 QGS. J was trimmed by 3 bases and V by 4 bases; bases with no gene match: 29. CDR3 in DNA: TGTGCTCTTGGGGGAAGACACTTCCAGCTTCTTCTGGGGGTAAAGTACGCCGATAAACTCATCTTT. This sequence encodes CALGGRHFQLLLGVKYADKLIF.

This clone was seen only a few times. TCRdb lists the protein of a much larger clone for this DNA, which differs at residue 12, so this is likely a read error; the protein given here is translated from the DNA itself. This sequence joins TRDV1 and TRDJ1, with 8 bases fitting TRDD3. Since TCRdb gives no J gene, matching the DNA to germline was used here to assign it. The CDR3 is made up of 26 amino acids. J was trimmed by 6 bases and V by 1 base; bases with no gene match: 40. The germline gives CDR1 TSWWSYY, CDR2 QGS. The CDR3 coding sequence is TGTGCTCTTGGGGAACCTAGACGCATCCCGTACCGGGGGATAATCGGGATCGGGGGGCCTCGTCATAAACTCATCTTT. Translating it yields CALGEPRRIPYRGIIGIGGPRHKLIF.

This clone was seen a few times. The protein that TCRdb holds for this DNA derives from a much larger clone and differs from the translated DNA at residue 6, which likely indicates a read error; the protein shown here is translated from the DNA. This chain links TRDV3 with TRDJ1; 13 bases agree with TRDD3. Here the J gene came from matching the DNA to germline, since TCRdb omits it. The CDR3 contains 21 residues. The trim removed 5 bases at V and 2 bases at J, leaving 26 bases unmatched. Looked up from germline, CDR1 is TVYSNPD and CDR2 is GDNSRS (reference sequence). DNA for the CDR3: TGTGCCCGGAACGCTAGTGTCCCGCTCCACTGGGGGATACGGAAAACCGATAAACTCATCTTT. The encoded protein is CARNASVPLHWGIRKTDKLIF.

This clone turned up a few times. A read error likely explains why the TCRdb protein, taken from a much larger clone, differs from this DNA's translation at residue 22; the protein shown is translated from the DNA. The chain combines TRDV1 with TRDJ1; 8 bases fit TRDD3. No J gene is reported in TCRdb; it was inferred here by comparing the DNA with germline. This CDR3 has 27 residues. Germline CDR1 reads TSWWSYY; CDR2 reads QGS. J lost 3 bases, V lost 1 base, and 40 bases had no gene match. The CDR3 sequence: CALGERVVFVDLATGGLSYPYADKLIF. In nucleotides, the CDR3 is TGTGCTCTTGGGGAACGAGTAGTCTTCGTCGACCTAGCTACTGGGGGGTTATCATACCCTTACGCCGATAAACTCATCTTT.

There are many counts of this clone. Given a far larger clone just one base away, this is likely a sequencing read error. This sample also contains other DNA sequences that code for the same CDR3. The V gene is listed as TRDV2; no J gene was called; the D segment call TRDD3 is taken from the table without a DNA check. CDR1 GEAIGNYY and CDR2 EKD come from the germline V gene. The CDR3 consists of 18 residues. CDR3 DNA sequence: TGTGCCTGTGACACCGGTTCCTTACTGGGGGAGCACCCCGATAAACTCATATTT. It translates to CACDTGSLLGEHPDKLIF.

A word on this clone: This DNA's translation differs at residue 11 from TCRdb's protein, which comes from a much larger clone; a read error is likely, and the protein shown is translated from the DNA. This chain connects TRDV1 to TRDJ1; D perhaps matches TRDD3 (6 bases). Trimming cost V 5 bases and J 7 bases, with 20 bases left between them. CDR1 and CDR2 (germline): TSWWSYY, QGS. This CDR3 has 15 residues. CDR3 protein: CALGTTGITSGKLIF. The CDR3 DNA follows: TGTGCTCTTGGGACCACGGGGATTACGTCCGGTAAACTCATCTTT.

Only a few counts were recorded for this clone. The likely explanation is a read error, given a far larger clone one base away. Other DNA sequences in this specimen translate into the identical CDR3. The chain recombines TRDV1 with TRDJ1; 10 positions agree with TRDD3. The J gene, not given by TCRdb, was assigned here from a germline match of the nucleotide sequence. In germline, CDR1 is TSWWSYY, CDR2 QGS. This CDR3 is 21 amino acids long. V was clipped by 9 bases and J by 3 bases; unmatched bases: 28. The CDR3 DNA reads as TGTGCTCTCGGGAAAAGGTTACTACTTTGGGGGATACCCATGGCGTCCGATAAACTCATCTTT. It specifies CALGKRLLLWGIPMASDKLIF.

A word on this clone: TCRdb's listed protein matches a much larger clone and diverges from this DNA's translation at residue 6, likely through a read error; the protein shown comes from the DNA. This chain links TRDV1 with TRDJ1; 8 bases are a match to TRDD3. The J gene was missing in TCRdb and was found by matching the end of the DNA to germline. The CDR3 is made up of 17 amino acids. V was pared by 1 base and J by 7 bases, with 14 bases of the junction left unmatched. Germline-derived CDR1 and CDR2 are TSWWSYY and QGS. The CDR3 bases are TGTGCTCTTGGGGAACCGAGAATGGACTGGGGGTTCTCTAAACTCATCTTT. Translating it yields CALGEPRMDWGFSKLIF.

This clone came up a few times. The protein TCRdb gives is from a much larger clone and does not agree with this DNA's translation at residue 7, likely a read error; the protein shown here comes from the DNA. The chain links TRDV3 to TRDJ1; 11 positions match TRDD3. TCRdb is silent on the J gene; assignment here came from matching the DNA to germline. V trimming: 1 base; J trimming: 0 bases; junction bases outside the gene matches: 22. This CDR3 comprises 21 residues. Germline CDR1 TVYSNPD, CDR2 GDNSRS (reference sequence). The DNA of the CDR3 is TGTGCCTTTACCTACCCCACCTACTGGGGGATAGCATCCTTGTACACCGATAAACTCATCTTT. It codes for CAFTYPTYWGIASLYTDKLIF.

In its sample, this clone was seen a few times. This is likely an artifact of a read error, given a far larger clone one base away. The same CDR3 is also encoded by other DNA sequences in this sample. This rearrangement joins TRDV1 to TRDJ1; TRDD3 agrees at 9 bases. Matching the DNA to germline supplied the J gene, which TCRdb does not give. The length of the CDR3 is 16 residues. The V gene end was trimmed by 0 bases and the J gene end by 8 bases; junction bases not matched to a gene: 10. Germline V gene sequence: CDR1 TSWWSYY, CDR2 QGS. CDR3 sequence: CALGELLGDFRDKLIF. For the CDR3, the DNA is TGTGCTCTTGGGGAACTACTGGGGGACTTCCGCGACAAACTCATCTTT.

This clone occurred a few times. TCRdb's entry gives the protein of a much larger clone, which mismatches this DNA's translation at residue 9, likely from a read error; the protein reported here is translated from the DNA. The chain uses TRDV2 and TRDJ1; 8 nucleotides agree with TRDD3. The J gene, missing from TCRdb, was assigned here through DNA to germline matching. This CDR3 spans 18 amino acids. V shed 0 bases, J shed 2 bases, and the junction held 13 bases outside the gene matches. Germline V gives CDR1 GEAIGNYY, CDR2 EKD. The DNA of the CDR3 is TGTGCCTGTGACACCGTACTGGGGGGCCTACGAAGTACCGATAAACTCATCTTT. This translates into CACDTVLGGLRSTDKLIF.

Concerning this clone itself: One base separates it from a far larger clone, so it is likely a read error. Different DNA sequences within this sample yield the same CDR3. The chain joins TRDV3 to TRDJ1; D unresolved. The J gene is not listed in TCRdb, so it was assigned here from a DNA match to germline. CDR1 and CDR2 (germline): TVYSNPD, GDNSRS (reference sequence). This CDR3 is built from 15 residues. The CDR3 nucleotides read TGTGCCTTTGCCCGTGAGGGCCCTGGAACCGACAAACTCATCTTT. It encodes CAFAREGPGTDKLIF.

This clone was seen a few times. This is likely an artifact of a read error, given a far larger clone one base away. Other DNA sequences of this sample code for an identical CDR3. The chain joins TRDV2 to TRDJ1; TRDD3 matches at 7 bases. The J gene is not listed in TCRdb, so it was assigned here from a DNA match to germline. CDR1 GEAIGNYY and CDR2 EKD come from the germline V gene. J gave up 2 bases and V 1 base, and 27 bases lay outside the gene matches. The CDR3 contains 22 residues. In DNA, the CDR3 is TGTGCCTGTGACACACAACGGCTCATGGAGGCACCAACTGGGGAAGGTACCGATAAACTCATCTTT. It translates to CACDTQRLMEAPTGEGTDKLIF.

Concerning this clone: This DNA's translation and the protein TCRdb lists, from a much larger clone, do not match at residue 15, likely due to a read error; the protein shown is translated from the DNA. The rearrangement joins TRAV38-2/DV8 to TRDJ1, with a tentative D call TRDD3 (6 bases). Assignment of the J gene here rests on matching the DNA to germline, because TCRdb gives none. Trimming left V 2 bases short and J 3 bases short, with 29 bases between. The length of the CDR3 is 20 residues. Per the germline V gene, CDR1 is TSESDYY and CDR2 is QEAYKQQN. The CDR3: CAYRSYGGRLGFGYADKLIF. DNA for the CDR3: TGTGCTTATAGGAGTTATGGTGGACGGCTGGGGTTCGGCTACGCCGATAAACTCATCTTT.

In the case of this clone: This likely came from a read error, as a far larger clone is one base away. In the same sample, other DNA sequences code for this CDR3. This chain joins TRDV1 and TRDJ1; 13 bases line up with TRDD3. TCRdb offers no J gene call, so here the DNA was matched to germline to obtain one. CDR1 is TSWWSYY and CDR2 is QGS in the germline V gene. This CDR3 region has 24 residues. The CDR3: CALGEAVGTVKTPYWGIRTDKLIF. In DNA, the CDR3 is TGTGCTCTAGGGGAAGCGGTAGGAACGGTCAAAACTCCGTACTGGGGGATACGCACCGATAAACTCATCTTT.

This clone was detected only a few times. This probably arose from a read error, given a far larger clone one base away. Within the sample, other DNA sequences also encode this same CDR3. This chain uses TRDV2 with TRDJ1; D might be TRDD3 (5 bases). TCRdb carries no J gene annotation; the J gene was assigned here by matching the DNA with germline. CDR3 length equals 17 residues. Germline V CDR1 and CDR2: GEAIGNYY, EKD. In DNA, the CDR3 is TGTGCTTGTGAAGACTTGCTGGGTCCCAGAGGAGCCGATAAACTCATCTTT. Protein product: CACEDLLGPRGADKLIF.

This clone has a handful of counts. This likely reflects a read error, since a far larger clone is one base away. The sample carries other DNA sequences with the same CDR3. The chain is built from TRDV3 and TRDJ1; 11 nucleotides agree with TRDD3. TCRdb records no J gene; here it was assigned by comparing the DNA to germline. The V gene's germline CDR1 is TVYSNPD and CDR2 GDNSRS (reference sequence). There are 21 residues in the CDR3. The ends lost 2 bases at V and 3 bases at J; junction bases unmatched: 26. CDR3 amino acids: CAFETWPSAYSGGYVSDKLIF. CDR3 DNA: TGTGCCTTTGAGACTTGGCCTTCCGCCTACAGTGGGGGATACGTCTCCGATAAACTCATCTTT. The whole variable domain, filled in from reference TRDV3 and TRDJ1, reads CDKVTQSSPDQTVASGSEVVLLCTYDTVYSNPDLFWYRIRPDYSFQFVFYGDNSRSEGADFTQGRFSVKHILTQKAFHLVISPVRTEDSATYYCAFETWPSAYSGGYVSDKLIFGKGTRVTVEP.

With respect to this clone: For this DNA, TCRdb reports the protein of a much larger clone, which diverges at residue 14, most likely from a read error; the protein presented here is translated directly from the DNA. The rearrangement joins TRDV3 to TRDJ1, with 11 nucleotides matching TRDD3. TCRdb supplies no J gene; here it was assigned by aligning the nucleotide sequence to germline. Germline V gene data show CDR1 as TVYSNPD and CDR2 as GDNSRS (reference sequence). The CDR3 contains 21 residues. The V segment lost 1 base and the J segment 0 bases; nucleotides outside the gene matches: 22. For the CDR3, the DNA is TGTGCCTTTACCTACCCCTCCTACTGGGGGATAGCATCCTGGTACACCGATAAACTCATCTTT. Translation gives CAFTYPSYWGIASWYTDKLIF.

In its sample, this clone was seen a few times. It is likely a read error: a sequence one base away is far more abundant. The same CDR3 is also encoded by other DNA sequences in this sample. The gene calls are TRDV2 and TRDJ1; D call uncertain. TCRdb leaves out the J gene; it was filled in here by matching the DNA to germline. V was pared by 0 bases and J by 0 bases, with 16 bases between. Germline V gives CDR1 GEAIGNYY, CDR2 EKD. The CDR3 has 17 residues. The CDR3 loop reads CACDTVDKGTHTDKLIF. The CDR3 nucleotides are TGTGCCTGTGACACCGTCGATAAAGGCACACACACCGATAAACTCATCTTT.

In this sample, this clone turned up many times. The TCRdb protein, from a much larger clone, departs from this DNA's translation at residue 18, likely by read error; the protein shown derives from the DNA. The rearrangement joins TRAV38-2/DV8 to TRDJ1; 13 positions match TRDD3. Germline CDR1 TSESDYY, CDR2 QEAYKQQN. The CDR3 contains 20 residues. The CDR3 sequence is CAYRNKPAYWGIRGAGKPIF. The CDR3 bases are TGTGCTTATAGGAACAAACCTGCGTACTGGGGGATACGGGGCGCCGGTAAACCCATCTTT.

This clone showed up many times. The chain joins TRDV2 to TRDJ1; possibly TRDD2 for D (5 bases). Trimming stripped 2 bases from V and 0 bases from J, with 9 bases between. CDR3 length: 14 residues. Germline loops: CDR1 GEAIGNYY, CDR2 EKD. CDR3 in DNA: TGTGCCTGTGACAGCCTTCTGAACACCGATAAACTCATCTTT. It yields the protein CACDSLLNTDKLIF.

This clone was picked up many times. A clone one base away is much larger, so this may be a read error. This specimen includes other DNA sequences encoding the same CDR3. The V gene is TRDV1, the J gene TRDJ1; 10 bases align to TRDD3. CDR1 and CDR2 from the germline V gene are TSWWSYY and QGS. The CDR3 sequence is 20 residues long. As DNA, the CDR3 is TGTGCCCTTGGGGCAAGACCCTTTCTGGGGGATATTCGGGACACCGATAAACTCATCTTT. Translation: CALGARPFLGDIRDTDKLIF.

There are many counts of this clone. A read error is the likely source, as a far larger clone sits one nucleotide away. Other DNA variants within this sample encode the same CDR3. The V call is TRDV1, the J call TRDJ1; D uncertain. Germline lookup yields CDR1 TSWWSYY and CDR2 QGS. V was shortened by 4 bases and J by 5 bases, with 29 bases between the two germline ends. This CDR3 has 19 residues. The CDR3 nucleotides read TGTGCTCTTGGGGTAACTTTCCACGTCGTACTGAAAAGTACTGATAAACTCATCTTT. Translating it yields CALGVTFHVVLKSTDKLIF.